Shown below are 16 T cell receptor beta chains from a single sample sequenced in a study of cytomegalovirus exposure and HLA in healthy donors. Both 60 Vbeta primers and 13 Jbeta primers went into the PCR. Here immunoSEQ multiplex PCR was the method, and the copy in TCRdb shows in-frame clones only, minus some. Its table records some 50,000 clones. The sample taken for sequencing was PBMCs. The source is a woman between 35 and 50 years old in good health and CMV-seronegative.

V and J are TRBV11-3 and TRBJ2-3; 10 bases align to TRBD2. J gave up 6 bases and V 3 bases, and 9 bases lay outside the gene matches. This CDR3 region has 16 residues. Germline values: CDR1 SGHNT, CDR2 YENEEA. Here the CDR3 DNA reads TGTGCCAGCAGCTTTAACCTAGCGGGAGTATCCGATACGCAGTATTTT. Translating gives CASSFNLAGVSDTQYF.

Here the CDR3 reads CASSSRQGAITDTQYF. Here the CDR3 DNA reads TGTGCCAGCAGCAGTAGACAGGGGGCTATCACAGATACGCAGTATTTT. The chain combines TRBV6-6 with TRBJ2-3; the match to TRBD1 covers 10 bases. The germline gives CDR1 MNHNY, CDR2 SVGAGI (reference sequence). V lost 6 bases to trimming and J lost 2 bases; unmatched junction nucleotides: 8. This CDR3 has 16 amino acids.

This chain links TRBV5-6 with TRBJ1-2; 8 positions match TRBD1. Unmatched junction bases numbered 5, after V lost 4 bases and J lost 6 bases. The CDR3 sequence is 13 residues long. Germline-derived CDR1 and CDR2 are SGHDT and YYEEEE. The CDR3 is CASSPTGADGYTF. DNA of the CDR3: TGTGCCAGCAGCCCGACAGGGGCGGATGGCTACACCTTC. Full variable domain (rest looked up from reference TRBV5-6 and TRBJ1-2): DAGVTQSPTHLIKTRGQQVTLRCSPKSGHDTVSWYQQALGQGPQFIFQYYEEEERQRGNFPDRFSGHQFPNYSSELNVNALLLGDSALYLCASSPTGADGYTFGSGTRLTVV.

This rearrangement joins TRBV7-8 to TRBJ2-5; a possible D gene is TRBD1 (5 bases). The germline V gene encodes CDR1 SGHVS and CDR2 FQNEAQ. Trimming stripped 3 bases from V and 1 base from J, with 9 bases between. The CDR3 has 14 amino acids. The CDR3 region is CASSFGHIQETQYF. DNA for the CDR3: TGTGCCAGCAGCTTCGGACACATCCAAGAGACCCAGTACTTC.

The genes are TRBV6-5 and TRBJ2-7; D is undetermined. The germline V gene encodes CDR1 MNHEY and CDR2 SVGAGI. The CDR3 consists of 13 residues. V lost 5 bases and J 2 bases, leaving 10 bases between the germline ends. The CDR3 loop is CASSPTPAYEQYF. The CDR3 DNA sequence: TGTGCCAGCAGTCCGACACCCGCCTACGAGCAGTACTTC.

V and J are TRBV7-3 and TRBJ2-1; TRBD1 is a possible D gene (6 bases). There are 15 residues in the CDR3. Germline loops: CDR1 SGHTA, CDR2 FQGTGA. The V gene lost 4 bases and the J gene lost 5 bases, with 15 bases spanning the gap. The CDR3, as DNA: TGTGCCAGCAGCTCACAGGGTCACGATGACAATGAGCAGTTCTTC. Translating gives CASSSQGHDDNEQFF.

The chain uses TRBV5-1 and TRBJ1-1; D uncertain. CDR3 length: 14 residues. The germline gives CDR1 SGHRS, CDR2 YFSETQ. V was trimmed by 4 bases and J by 4 bases, leaving 14 bases between them. CDR3 nucleotides: TGCGCCAGCAGCACCCAGCCGGGGATCACTGAAGCTTTCTTT. Amino acids: CASSTQPGITEAFF.

V and J are TRBV5-1 and TRBJ2-3; a weak D match, TRBD2 (5 bases). This CDR3 comprises 15 residues. Germline assignment: CDR1 SGHRS and CDR2 YFSETQ. V shed 1 base and J shed 0 bases, with 9 bases lying between them. CDR3 amino acids: CASSLRGSSTDTQYF. Here the CDR3 DNA reads TGCGCCAGCAGCTTGCGCGGGTCTAGCACAGATACGCAGTATTTT.

This chain joins TRBV6-5 and TRBJ2-6, with D possibly matching TRBD2 (5 bases). Germline loops: CDR1 MNHEY, CDR2 SVGAGI. This CDR3 has 15 residues. V gave up 9 bases and J gave up 0 bases, with 12 bases separating them. The CDR3 reads CASGSRGSGANVLTF. In DNA, the CDR3 is TGTGCCAGTGGCTCTCGGGGCTCTGGGGCCAACGTCCTGACTTTC.

The chain combines TRBV7-3 with TRBJ2-7; 9 bases line up with TRBD2. The CDR3 runs to 14 residues. Germline V gene sequence: CDR1 SGHTA, CDR2 FQGTGA. The V segment lost 5 bases and the J segment 7 bases; nucleotides outside the gene matches: 9. The CDR3 region has the DNA TGTGCCAGCAGCCCTAATGCGGGAGGGGGAGAGCAGTACTTC. The encoded protein is CASSPNAGGGEQYF.

The chain carries TRBV2 and TRBJ2-3; D might be TRBD2 (6 bases). Trimming pared 7 bases from V and 3 bases from J, leaving 11 bases between. This CDR3 comprises 13 residues. CDR1 is SNHLY and CDR2 is FYNNEI in the germline V gene. This CDR3 is CASIREITDTQYF. The CDR3, as DNA: TGTGCCAGCATTCGGGAGATTACAGATACGCAGTATTTT.

The chain links TRBV4-1 to TRBJ1-1; D ambiguous. CDR3 length: 17 amino acids. CDR1 and CDR2 (germline): MGHRA, YSYEKL. Between the trimmed V and J ends, which lost 1 base and 0 bases, there was a span of 15 bases. CDR3 in amino acids: CASSQVSRETLNTEAFF. In DNA, the CDR3 is TGCGCCAGCAGCCAAGTATCTCGGGAAACATTGAACACTGAAGCTTTCTTT.

As DNA, the CDR3 is TGTGCCAGCAGCCCGGGACTAGGCACAGATACGCAGTATTTT. It encodes CASSPGLGTDTQYF. V gene TRBV7-3 combines with J gene TRBJ2-3; TRBD2 aligns across 8 bases. CDR3 length: 14 residues. After removal of 5 bases from V and 1 base from J, the junction contained 2 bases not matched to a gene. CDR1 and CDR2 from the germline V gene are SGHTA and FQGTGA.

J is TRBJ2-1 and V is TRBV6-5; TRBD2 aligns across 7 bases. Looked up from germline, CDR1 is MNHEY and CDR2 is SVGAGI. The CDR3 totals 15 residues. The V and J ends lost 2 bases and 0 bases, in that order; junction bases with no gene match: 1. DNA for the CDR3: TGTGCCAGCAGTTACGCGGGAGACTCCTACAATGAGCAGTTCTTC. Its translation: CASSYAGDSYNEQFF.

The chain joins TRBV28 to TRBJ1-1; D is undetermined. The V end lost 2 bases, the J end lost 7 bases, and 14 bases lay between the germline ends. Germline loops: CDR1 MDHEN, CDR2 SYDVKM. This CDR3 contains 14 residues. CDR3 DNA: TGTGCCAGCAGTTTAATCATGCGGATAGGTGAAGCTTTCTTT. Protein sequence: CASSLIMRIGEAFF.

The CDR3 sequence is CASSTSGGQRGEQFF. The CDR3 nucleotides read TGTGCCAGCAGTACTTCTGGCGGCCAACGGGGTGAGCAGTTCTTC. The rearrangement uses TRBV6-5 and TRBJ2-1; perhaps TRBD2 as D (5 bases). Germline CDR1 MNHEY, CDR2 SVGAGI. V lost 5 bases, J lost 9 bases, and 20 bases lay in between. There are 15 residues in the CDR3.